Described below is a single TCR beta chain sequence and its context. The sample is drawn from a study of blood T cell repertoires in COVID-19. V gave up 1 base and J gave up 6 bases, with 13 bases separating them. The CDR3 extends over 14 amino acids. CDR1 and CDR2 (germline): SNHLY, FYNNEI. This table comes from immunoSEQ multiplex PCR, and its TCRdb copy is limited to in-frame clones, with some not included. The sample has about 170,000 clones; approximately 86% are singletons. The source material was peripheral blood. This clonotype originated in an elderly woman with active or convalescent COVID-19. The chain is built from TRBV2 and TRBJ2-7; weak D call: TRBD1 (6 bases). CDR3 nucleotide sequence: TGTGCCAGCAGTGAAGACAGGGCCCTGGGCGAGCAGTACTTC. Translation gives CASSEDRALGEQYF.